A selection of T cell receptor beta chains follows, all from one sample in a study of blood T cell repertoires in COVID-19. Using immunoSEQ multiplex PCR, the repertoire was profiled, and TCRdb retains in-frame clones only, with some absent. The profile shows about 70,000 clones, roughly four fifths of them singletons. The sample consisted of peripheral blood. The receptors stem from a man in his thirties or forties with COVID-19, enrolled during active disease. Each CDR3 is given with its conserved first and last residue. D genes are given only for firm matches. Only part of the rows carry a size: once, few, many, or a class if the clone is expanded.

CDR3: CASSGIGQGDSYEQYF
DNA: TGTGCCAGCAGCGGGATAGGGCAGGGGGATTCCTACGAGCAGTACTTC
D: NA
V: TRBV21-1
J: TRBJ2-7
size: once

CDR3: CASSGIRQGHKNYGYTF
DNA: TGCGCCAGCAGTGGTATCAGACAGGGACATAAGAACTATGGCTACACCTTC
D: TRBD1
V: TRBV23-1
J: TRBJ1-2
size: NA

CDR3: CSVATSASTDTQYF
DNA: TGCAGCGTTGCGACTAGCGCTAGCACAGATACGCAGTATTTT
D: TRBD2
V: TRBV29-1
J: TRBJ2-3
size: NA

CDR3: CASSLAGGGGANVLTF
DNA: TGTGCCAGCAGCTTAGCCGGTGGCGGGGGGGCCAACGTCCTGACTTTC
D: NA
V: TRBV7-2
J: TRBJ2-6
size: NA

CDR3: CASSGRTDRGNEQFF
DNA: TGTGCCAGCAGTGGGAGAACAGACAGGGGGAATGAGCAGTTCTTC
D: TRBD1
V: TRBV2
J: TRBJ2-1
size: NA

CDR3: CASSPTSGSQETQYF
DNA: TGCGCCAGCAGCCCGACTAGCGGGAGTCAAGAGACCCAGTACTTC
D: TRBD2
V: TRBV5-1
J: TRBJ2-5
size: NA

CDR3: CASSFNRAANTIYF
DNA: TGTGCCAGCAGCTTCAACAGGGCGGCGAACACCATATATTTT
D: NA
V: TRBV11-2
J: TRBJ1-3
size: NA

CDR3: CASSIQGRGGNTIYF
DNA: TGTGCCAGCAGTATACAGGGAAGAGGTGGAAACACCATATATTTT
D: NA
V: TRBV6-5
J: TRBJ1-3
size: NA

CDR3: CAWIPDRTYYEQYF
DNA: TGTGCCTGGATACCGGACAGGACCTACTACGAGCAGTACTTC
D: TRBD1
V: TRBV30
J: TRBJ2-7
size: NA

CDR3: CASKSGGYGYTF
DNA: TGTGCCAGTAAGTCCGGAGGCTATGGCTACACCTTC
D: NA
V: TRBV19
J: TRBJ1-2
size: NA

CDR3: CASSLDNAGQAYNEQFF
DNA: TGTGCCAGCAGCTTAGATAATGCTGGACAGGCCTACAATGAGCAGTTCTTC
D: TRBD1
V: TRBV11-2
J: TRBJ2-1
size: NA

CDR3: CSVEDRFNSGGGNEQFF
DNA: TGCAGCGTTGAAGATCGGTTTAACAGCGGAGGTGGGAATGAGCAGTTCTTC
D: NA
V: TRBV29-1
J: TRBJ2-1
size: NA

CDR3: CASSFQGNSNQPQHF
DNA: TGTGCCAGCAGCTTCCAGGGGAATAGCAATCAGCCCCAGCATTTT
D: NA
V: TRBV11-2
J: TRBJ1-5
size: NA

CDR3: CASSPFSSYEQYF
DNA: TGTGCCAGCAGCCCGTTTAGCTCCTACGAGCAGTACTTC
D: NA
V: TRBV3-1/TRBV3-2
J: TRBJ2-7
size: NA

CDR3: CASSPVNTIYF
DNA: TGTGCCAGCAGCCCGGTCAACACCATATATTTT
D: NA
V: TRBV12-3/TRBV12-4
J: TRBJ1-3
size: NA

CDR3: CASWAGPGESGANVLTF
DNA: TGTGCCAGCTGGGCAGGCCCAGGGGAATCTGGGGCCAACGTCCTGACTTTC
D: NA
V: TRBV2
J: TRBJ2-6
size: NA